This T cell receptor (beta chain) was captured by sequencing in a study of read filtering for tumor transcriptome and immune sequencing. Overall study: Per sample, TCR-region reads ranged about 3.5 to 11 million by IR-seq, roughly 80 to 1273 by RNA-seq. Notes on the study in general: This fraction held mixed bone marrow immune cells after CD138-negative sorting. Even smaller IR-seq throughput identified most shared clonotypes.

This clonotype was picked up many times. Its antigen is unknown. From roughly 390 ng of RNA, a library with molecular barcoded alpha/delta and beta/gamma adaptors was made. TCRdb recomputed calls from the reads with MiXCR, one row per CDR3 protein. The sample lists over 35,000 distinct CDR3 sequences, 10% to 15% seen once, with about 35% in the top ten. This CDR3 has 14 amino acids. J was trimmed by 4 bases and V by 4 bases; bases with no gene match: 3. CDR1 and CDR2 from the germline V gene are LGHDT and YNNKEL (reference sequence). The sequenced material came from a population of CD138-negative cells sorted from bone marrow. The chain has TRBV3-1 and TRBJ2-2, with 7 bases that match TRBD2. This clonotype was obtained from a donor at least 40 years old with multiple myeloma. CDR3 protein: CASSPLAATGELFF. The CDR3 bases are TGTGCCAGCAGCCCCCTAGCGGCCACCGGGGAGCTGTTTTTT. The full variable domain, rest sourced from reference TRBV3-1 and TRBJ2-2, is DTAVSQTPKYLVTQMGNDKSIKCEQNLGHDTMYWYKQDSKKFLKIMFSYNNKELIINETVPNRFSPKSPDKAHLNLHINSLELGDSAVYFCASSPLAATGELFFGEGSRLTVL.